This TCR beta chain was captured by sequencing in a study of CD8+CD57+ T cells in acquired aplastic anemia. Study summary: Healthy-donor CD4+ cells averaged approximately 10 million reads. Study-wide results and caveats: No significant patient-versus-control difference appeared in CD8+ Simpson's diversity.

Comments on this clonotype: The target antigen is unknown. The junction departs from germline at one end; a sequencing error may be responsible.

This CDR3 has 14 amino acids. Germline CDR1 GTSNPN, CDR2 SVGIG (reference sequence). Genomic DNA constituted the template upon which TCR beta VDJ and CDR3 profiling was performed. From the reads, TCRdb called clonotypes with MiXCR, one entry per CDR3 protein. The data hold some 220,000 distinct CDR3 sequences, with roughly 35% observed a single time. This clonotype was obtained from a human donor in good health, serving as a control. Specimen: sorted CD4+, CD8+, or CD8+CD57+ T cells (not recorded which) from PBMCs. V usage is TRBV30 and J usage is TRBJ1-1; possibly TRBD1 for D (5 bases). The CDR3: CAWNKGAGWTEALF. The CDR3, as DNA: TGTGCCTGGAACAAAGGGGCAGGTTGGACTGAAGCTCTCTTT.